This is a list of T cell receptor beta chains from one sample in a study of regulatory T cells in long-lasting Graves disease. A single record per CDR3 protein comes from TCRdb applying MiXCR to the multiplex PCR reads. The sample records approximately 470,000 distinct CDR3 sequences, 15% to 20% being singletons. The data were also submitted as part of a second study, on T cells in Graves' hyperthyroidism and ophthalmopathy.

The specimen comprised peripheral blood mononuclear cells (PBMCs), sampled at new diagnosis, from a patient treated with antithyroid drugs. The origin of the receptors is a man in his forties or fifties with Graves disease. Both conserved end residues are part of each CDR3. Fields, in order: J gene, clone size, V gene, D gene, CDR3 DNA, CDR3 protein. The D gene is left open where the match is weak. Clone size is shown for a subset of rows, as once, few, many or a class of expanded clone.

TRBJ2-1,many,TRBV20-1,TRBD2,TGCAGTGCTAGACTAGCGGGAGGGTTGTATGAGCAGTTCTTC,CSARLAGGLYEQFF
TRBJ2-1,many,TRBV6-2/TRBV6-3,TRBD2,TGTGCCAGCAGTGAAAGAGGGACTAGCATTTCAAATGAGCAGTTCTTC,CASSERGTSISNEQFF
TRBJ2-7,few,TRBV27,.,TGTGCCGTGAGACAGGAGCACTACGAGCAGTACTTC,CAVRQEHYEQYF
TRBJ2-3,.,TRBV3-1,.,TGTGCCAGCAGCCAAGCCCCGGACAGAGGGACGCAGTATTTT,CASSQAPDRGTQYF
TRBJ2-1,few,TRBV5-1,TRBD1,TGTGCCAGCAGCTGGGACAGCCAGCTGAGGAATGAGCAGTTCTTC,CASSWDSQLRNEQFF
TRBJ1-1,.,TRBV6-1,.,TGTGCCAGCAGTACGGGTGGCACTGAAGCTCTCTTT,CASSTGGTEALF
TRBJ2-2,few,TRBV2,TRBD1,TGTGCCAGCACCCTACAAACAGGGGCCACCGGGGAGCTGTTTTTT,CASTLQTGATGELFF
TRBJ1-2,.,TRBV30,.,TGTGCCTGGAGTGCCCCAGGACAGCCGAACTATGGCTACACCTTC,CAWSAPGQPNYGYTF
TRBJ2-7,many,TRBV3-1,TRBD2,TGTGCCAGCAGCCAAGCGGGAGGAGGCTACGAGCGGTACTTC,CASSQAGGGYERYF
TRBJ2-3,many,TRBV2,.,TGTGCCAGCACAAAGACGAGACAGGGCACAGATACGCAGTATTTT,CASTKTRQGTDTQYF
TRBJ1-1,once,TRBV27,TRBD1,TGTGCCAGCAGTCCTCGACGACAGGGGAGCACTGAAGCTTTCTTT,CASSPRRQGSTEAFF
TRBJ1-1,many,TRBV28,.,TGTGCCAGCAGTTTAACTTGGTGGACTGGGGCCCTTGGAGCTTTCTTT,CASSLTWWTGALGAFF
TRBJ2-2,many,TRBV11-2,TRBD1,TGTGCCAGCAGCTCATCCCCCCAGGGGGCCGGGGAGCTGTTTTTT,CASSSSPQGAGELFF
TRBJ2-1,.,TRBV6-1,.,TGTGCCAGCATTAACGGACGGATTGTCTACAATGAGCAGTTCTTC,CASINGRIVYNEQFF
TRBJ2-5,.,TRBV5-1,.,TGCGCCAGCAGCCGTAGCGGGACAGAAGAGACCCAGTACTTC,CASSRSGTEETQYF
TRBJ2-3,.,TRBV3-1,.,TGTGCCAGCAGCCGGTCAGCGAGGGATACGCAGTATTTT,CASSRSARDTQYF
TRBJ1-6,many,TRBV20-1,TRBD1,TGCAGTGCGACAGGGGGGGTGGCCCTCCACTTT,CSATGGVALHF
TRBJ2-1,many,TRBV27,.,TGTGCCAGCACCCGAGGGGGGTGGGGCAATGAGCAGTTCTTC,CASTRGGWGNEQFF
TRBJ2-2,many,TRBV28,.,TGTGCCAGCAGTTCGGTTTACACCGGGGAGCTGTTTTTT,CASSSVYTGELFF
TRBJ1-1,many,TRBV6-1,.,TGTGCCAGCAGAGGAGGATCGGCCACTGAAGCTTTCTTT,CASRGGSATEAFF
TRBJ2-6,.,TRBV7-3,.,TGTGCCAGCAGCTCTCCCAGCGGAATCTCTGGGGCCAACGTCCTGACTTTC,CASSSPSGISGANVLTF
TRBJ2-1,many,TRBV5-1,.,TGCGCCAGCAGCAGTGGGGTCGGGGCAGGCGATGAGCAGTTCTTC,CASSSGVGAGDEQFF
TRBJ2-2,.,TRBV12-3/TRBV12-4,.,TGTGCCAGCAGTTTAGCGGGAGGCCGTCGCGGCACCGGGGAGCTGTTTTTT,CASSLAGGRRGTGELFF
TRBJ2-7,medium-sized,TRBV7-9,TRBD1,TGTGCCAGCAGTCACCGGGACAGAAACTACGAGCAGTACTTC,CASSHRDRNYEQYF
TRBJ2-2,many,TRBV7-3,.,TGTGCCAGCAGCTTGGGGACGGGGACCGGGGAGCTGTTTTTT,CASSLGTGTGELFF
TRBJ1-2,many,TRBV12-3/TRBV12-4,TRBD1,TGTGCCAGCTTCTTAGGGGGGGGACAGGGGGCGCACCGGCACTATGGCTACACCTTC,CASFLGGGQGAHRHYGYTF
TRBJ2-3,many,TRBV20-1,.,TGCAGTGCTAGCGTGGATAGCGGCCCGGGGCAGTATTTT,CSASVDSGPGQYF
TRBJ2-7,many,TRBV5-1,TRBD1,TGCGCCAGCAGCTGGGGGGCAGGGGGCTACAGCCACGAGCAGTACTTC,CASSWGAGGYSHEQYF
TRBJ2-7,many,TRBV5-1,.,TGCGCCAGCAGTACGGACAACTACGAGCAGTACTTC,CASSTDNYEQYF
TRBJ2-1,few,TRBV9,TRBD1,TGTGCCAGCAGCTTGGGACAGGGCCATACCTACAATGAGCAGTTCTTC,CASSLGQGHTYNEQFF
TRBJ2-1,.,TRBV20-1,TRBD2,TGCAGTGCAATTGGACTAGCGGATCCCTACAATGAGCAGTTCTTC,CSAIGLADPYNEQFF
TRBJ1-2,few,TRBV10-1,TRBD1,TGCGCCAGTCCCCGGACAGGGGAGGGCTATGGCTACACCTTC,CASPRTGEGYGYTF
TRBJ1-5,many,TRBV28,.,TGTGCCAGCAGTACCAGTAGCAATCAGCCCCAGCATTTT,CASSTSSNQPQHF
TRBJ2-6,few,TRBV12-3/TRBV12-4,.,TGTGCCAGCAGCCAGTGGGCCCTCAACTCTGGGGCCAACGTCCTGACTTTC,CASSQWALNSGANVLTF
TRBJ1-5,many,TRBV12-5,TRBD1,TGTGCTAGTGCTCCCAACAGGGGGCGTCAGCCCCAGCATTTT,CASAPNRGRQPQHF
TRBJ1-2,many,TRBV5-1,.,TGCGCCAGCAGCCCCATGGCGGATTATGGCTACACCTTC,CASSPMADYGYTF
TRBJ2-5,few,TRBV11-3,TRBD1,TGTGCCAGCAGCGATAGGGACAGGGGGGGCTCCATGGAGACCCAGTACTTC,CASSDRDRGGSMETQYF
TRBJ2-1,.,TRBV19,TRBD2,TGTGCCAGTACTAACACCGGGACTAGGGGGTACAATGAGCAGTTCTTC,CASTNTGTRGYNEQFF
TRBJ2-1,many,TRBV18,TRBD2,TGTGCCAGCTCACCACTTCTAGCGGGAACGGGGAATGAGCAGTTCTTC,CASSPLLAGTGNEQFF
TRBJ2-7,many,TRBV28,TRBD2,TGTGCCAGCACAGCGGGATCCTACGAGCAGTACTTC,CASTAGSYEQYF
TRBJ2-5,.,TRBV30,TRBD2,TGTGCCTGGACCTCCGGGACTAGCGGGAGAGGTGGACAAGAGACCCAGTACTTC,CAWTSGTSGRGGQETQYF
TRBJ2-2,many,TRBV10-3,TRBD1,TGTGCCAGCGAGACAGGGGCGAACACCGGGGAGCTGTTTTTT,CASETGANTGELFF
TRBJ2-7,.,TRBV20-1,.,TGCAGTGCTACACGACCCGATCCCGAGACAGGTCTCTACGAGCAGTACTTC,CSATRPDPETGLYEQYF
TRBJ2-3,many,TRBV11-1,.,TGTGCCAGCAGCTTAGAGGGACAAGTCACAGATACGCAGTATTTT,CASSLEGQVTDTQYF
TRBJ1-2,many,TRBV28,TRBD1,TGTGCCAGCAGCACCGACAGGGTCGGCTACACCTTC,CASSTDRVGYTF
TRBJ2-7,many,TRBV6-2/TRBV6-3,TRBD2,TGTGCCAGCAGTTACACGGGGACGGGAGGGCCTCGGAAAGAGCAGTACTTC,CASSYTGTGGPRKEQYF
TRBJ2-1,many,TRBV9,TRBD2,TGTGCCAGCAGCGTAGTAGGGACTAGCGGGAGAGGCTACAATGAGCAGTTCTTC,CASSVVGTSGRGYNEQFF
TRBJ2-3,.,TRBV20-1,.,TGCAGTGCACTCCAGGGGGGGAGGGCCGGGCATACGCAGTATTTT,CSALQGGRAGHTQYF
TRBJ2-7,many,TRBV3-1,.,TGTGCCAGCAGCCACCGGGCCGGTTCCTACGAGCAGTACTTC,CASSHRAGSYEQYF
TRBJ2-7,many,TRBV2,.,TGTGCCAGTAAGGAGACCAGCACTTTTTCCTACGAGCAGTACTTC,CASKETSTFSYEQYF
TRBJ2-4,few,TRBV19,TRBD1,TGTGCCAGTAGTAGCCTCCCGGACAGGCGGAACATTCAGTACTTC,CASSSLPDRRNIQYF
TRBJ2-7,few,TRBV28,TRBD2,TGTGCCAGCTGTAGCGGGAGGGGGGGACTCTACGAGCAGTACTTC,CASCSGRGGLYEQYF
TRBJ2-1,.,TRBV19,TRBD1,TGTGCCAGTAGAATCCAGGGGGTCTCCTACAATGAGCAGTTCTTC,CASRIQGVSYNEQFF
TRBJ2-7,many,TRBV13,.,TGTGCCAGCAGCTTAGTGGGTGGAAACGGCGAGCAGTACTTC,CASSLVGGNGEQYF
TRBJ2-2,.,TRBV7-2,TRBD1,TGTGCCAGCAGCTCGGGACAGGGGGTGGCCGGGGAGCTGTTTTTT,CASSSGQGVAGELFF